This T cell receptor (beta chain) was documented in a study of identical twins. A template switching step contributed a universal primer site, while unique molecular identifiers were present in the cDNA. MiXCR was run by TCRdb on the 5' RACE reads, yielding one entry per CDR3 protein. In the table there are 1.5 million to 2 million distinct CDR3 sequences, less than 40% of which are singletons. Study-wide results and caveats: Insertion counts were lower in abundant cord blood beta clonotypes, a trend that memory repertoires did not show.

As to this clonotype: Its antigen is unidentified.

Every donor was a healthy Caucasian. The CDR3 extends over 17 amino acids. Per germline, CDR1 SGHRS and CDR2 YFSETQ. Sequencing used cord blood. This clonotype was obtained from a newborn girl in good health. This chain joins TRBV5-1 and TRBJ2-7, with 8 bases aligning to TRBD2. The J call may be wrong; the DNA end is better matched by TRBJ2-5. CDR3 amino acids: CASSPWRAGDGEETQYF. The DNA for the CDR3 is TGCGCCAGCAGCCCGTGGAGAGCGGGAGATGGAGAAGAGACCCAGTACTTC.